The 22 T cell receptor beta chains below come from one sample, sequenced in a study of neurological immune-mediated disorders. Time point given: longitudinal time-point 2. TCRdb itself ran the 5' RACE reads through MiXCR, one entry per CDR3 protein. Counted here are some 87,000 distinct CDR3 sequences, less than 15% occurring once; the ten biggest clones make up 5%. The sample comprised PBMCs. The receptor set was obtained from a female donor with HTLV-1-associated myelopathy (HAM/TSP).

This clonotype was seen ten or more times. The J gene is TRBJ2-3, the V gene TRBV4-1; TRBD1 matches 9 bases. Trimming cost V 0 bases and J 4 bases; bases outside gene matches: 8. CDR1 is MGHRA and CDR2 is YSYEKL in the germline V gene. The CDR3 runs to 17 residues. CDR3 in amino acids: CASSQDLGTGSADTQYF. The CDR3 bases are TGCGCCAGCAGCCAAGATTTAGGGACAGGGAGCGCAGATACGCAGTATTTT.

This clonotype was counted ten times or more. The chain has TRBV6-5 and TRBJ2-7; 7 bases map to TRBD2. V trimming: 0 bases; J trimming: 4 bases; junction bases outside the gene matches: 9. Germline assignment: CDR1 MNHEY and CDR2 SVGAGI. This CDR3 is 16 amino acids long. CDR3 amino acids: CASSYSLRGGEYEQYF. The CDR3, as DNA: TGTGCCAGCAGTTACTCGTTGCGGGGAGGGGAGTACGAGCAGTACTTC.

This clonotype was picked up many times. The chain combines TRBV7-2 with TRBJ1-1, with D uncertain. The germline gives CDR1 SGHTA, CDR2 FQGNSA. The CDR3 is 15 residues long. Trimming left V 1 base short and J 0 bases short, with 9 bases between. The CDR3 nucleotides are TGTGCCAGCAGCTTAGGCGCCGGGATGAACACTGAAGCTTTCTTT. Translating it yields CASSLGAGMNTEAFF.

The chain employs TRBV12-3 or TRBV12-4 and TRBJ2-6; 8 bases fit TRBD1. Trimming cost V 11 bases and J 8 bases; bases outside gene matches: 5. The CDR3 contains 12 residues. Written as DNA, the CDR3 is TGTGCCGGCCGACAGGGGTCCAACGTCCTGACTTTC. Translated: CAGRQGSNVLTF.

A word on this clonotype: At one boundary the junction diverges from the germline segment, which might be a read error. CDR3 sequence: CVSSFKGTGSYNEQFF. DNA of the CDR3: TGTGTCAGCAGTTTTAAAGGGACGGGGTCCTACAATGAGCAGTTCTTC. V is TRBV7-3 and J is TRBJ2-1; D possibly matches TRBD1 or TRBD2 (5 bases each). The CDR3 totals 16 residues. Germline values: CDR1 SGHTA, CDR2 FQGTGA.

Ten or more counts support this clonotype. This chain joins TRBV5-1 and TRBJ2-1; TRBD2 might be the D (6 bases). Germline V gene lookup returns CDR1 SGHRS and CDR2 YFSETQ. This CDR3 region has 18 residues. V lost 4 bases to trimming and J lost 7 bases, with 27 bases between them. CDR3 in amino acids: CASSTGFPRGPILNEQFF. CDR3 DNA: TGCGCCAGCAGCACCGGATTTCCGCGGGGCCCAATTCTTAATGAGCAGTTCTTC.

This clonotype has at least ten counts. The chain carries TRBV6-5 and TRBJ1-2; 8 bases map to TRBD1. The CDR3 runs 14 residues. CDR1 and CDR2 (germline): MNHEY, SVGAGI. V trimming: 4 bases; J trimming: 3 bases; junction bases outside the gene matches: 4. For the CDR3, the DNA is TGTGCCAGCAGTTTCGCGACAGGGGACTATGGCTACACCTTC. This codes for CASSFATGDYGYTF.

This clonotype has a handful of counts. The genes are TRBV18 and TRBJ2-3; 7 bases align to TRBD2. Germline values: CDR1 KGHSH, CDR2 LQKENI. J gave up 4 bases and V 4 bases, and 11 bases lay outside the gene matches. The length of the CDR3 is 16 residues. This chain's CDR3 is CASSRGPGLSSDTQYF. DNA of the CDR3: TGTGCCAGCTCACGGGGCCCGGGACTATCATCAGATACGCAGTATTTT.

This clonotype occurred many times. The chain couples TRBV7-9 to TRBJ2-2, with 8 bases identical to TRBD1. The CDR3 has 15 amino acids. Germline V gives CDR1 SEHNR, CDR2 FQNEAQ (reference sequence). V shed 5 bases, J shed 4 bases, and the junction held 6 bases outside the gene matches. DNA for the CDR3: TGTGCCAGCAGCCGAGACAGGGGCAGCACCGGGGAGCTGTTTTTT. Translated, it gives CASSRDRGSTGELFF.

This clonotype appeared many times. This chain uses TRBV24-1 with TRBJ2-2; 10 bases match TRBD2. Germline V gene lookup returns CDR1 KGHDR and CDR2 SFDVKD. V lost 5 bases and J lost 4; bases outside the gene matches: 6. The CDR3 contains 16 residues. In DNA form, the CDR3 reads TGTGCCACCAGTGCAGCGGGGGGGACGATCACCGGGGAGCTGTTTTTT. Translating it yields CATSAAGGTITGELFF.

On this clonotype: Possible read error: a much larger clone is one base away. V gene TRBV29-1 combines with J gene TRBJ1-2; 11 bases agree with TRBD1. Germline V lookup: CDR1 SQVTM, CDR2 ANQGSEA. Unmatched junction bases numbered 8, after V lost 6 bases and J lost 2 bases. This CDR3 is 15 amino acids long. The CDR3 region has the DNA TGCAGCGTCGAACCGGGACAGGGGGTGAACTATGGCTACACCTTC. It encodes CSVEPGQGVNYGYTF.

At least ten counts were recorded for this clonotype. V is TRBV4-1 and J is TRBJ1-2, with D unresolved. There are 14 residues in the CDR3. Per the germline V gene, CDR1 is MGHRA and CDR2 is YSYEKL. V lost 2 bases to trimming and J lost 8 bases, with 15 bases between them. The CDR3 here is CASSQFALGGGYTF. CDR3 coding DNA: TGCGCCAGCAGCCAATTTGCCCTGGGAGGGGGCTACACCTTC.

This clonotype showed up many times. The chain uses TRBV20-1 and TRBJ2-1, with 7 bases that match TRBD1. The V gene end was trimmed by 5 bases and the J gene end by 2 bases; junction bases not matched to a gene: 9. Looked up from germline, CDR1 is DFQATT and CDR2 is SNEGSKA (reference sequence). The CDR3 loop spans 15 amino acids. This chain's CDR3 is CSASSDRVAYNEQFF. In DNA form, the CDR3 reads TGCAGTGCTTCCTCTGACAGGGTAGCCTACAATGAGCAGTTCTTC.

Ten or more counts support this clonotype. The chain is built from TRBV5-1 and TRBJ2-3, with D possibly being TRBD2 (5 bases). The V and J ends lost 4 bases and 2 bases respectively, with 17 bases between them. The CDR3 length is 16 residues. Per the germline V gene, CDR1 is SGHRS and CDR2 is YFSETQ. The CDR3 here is CASSPGSAGATDTQYF. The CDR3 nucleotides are TGCGCCAGCAGCCCCGGTAGCGCAGGAGCCACAGATACGCAGTATTTT.

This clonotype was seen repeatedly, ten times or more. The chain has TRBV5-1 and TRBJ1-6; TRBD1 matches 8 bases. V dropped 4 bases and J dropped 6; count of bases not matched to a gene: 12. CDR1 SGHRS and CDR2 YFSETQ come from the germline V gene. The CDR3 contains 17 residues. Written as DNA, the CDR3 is TGCGCCAGCAGCCCCCGGACAGGGCAAAATTCTAATTCACCCCTCCACTTT. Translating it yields CASSPRTGQNSNSPLHF.

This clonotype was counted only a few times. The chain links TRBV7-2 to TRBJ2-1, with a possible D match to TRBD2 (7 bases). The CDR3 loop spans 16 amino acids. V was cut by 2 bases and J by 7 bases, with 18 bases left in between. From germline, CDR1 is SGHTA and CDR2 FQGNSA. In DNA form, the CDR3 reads TGTGCCAGCAGCTTACGCTTTTCGGGGGGCGGGAATGAGCAGTTCTTC. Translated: CASSLRFSGGGNEQFF. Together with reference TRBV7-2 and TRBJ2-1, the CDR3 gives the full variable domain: GAGVSQSPSNKVTEKGKDVELRCDPISGHTALYWYRQSLGQGLEFLIYFQGNSAPDKSGLPSDRFSAERTGGSVSTLTIQRTQQEDSAVYLCASSLRFSGGGNEQFFGPGTRLTVL.

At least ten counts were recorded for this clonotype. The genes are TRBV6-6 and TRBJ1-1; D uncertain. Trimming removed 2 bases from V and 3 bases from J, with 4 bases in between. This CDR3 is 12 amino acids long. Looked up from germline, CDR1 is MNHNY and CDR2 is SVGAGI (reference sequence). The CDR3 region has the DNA TGTGCCAGCAGTTACCGGCACACTGAAGCTTTCTTT. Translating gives CASSYRHTEAFF.

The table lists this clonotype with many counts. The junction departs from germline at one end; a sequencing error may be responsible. The CDR3 sequence is CATSRGLAGLETQYF. CDR3 bases: TGTGCTACCAGCAGAGGACTAGCGGGTTTAGAGACCCAGTACTTC. The rearrangement joins TRBV15 to TRBJ2-5; 11 bases match TRBD2. The CDR3 contains 15 residues. Germline V gene lookup returns CDR1 LNHNV and CDR2 YYDKDF (reference sequence).

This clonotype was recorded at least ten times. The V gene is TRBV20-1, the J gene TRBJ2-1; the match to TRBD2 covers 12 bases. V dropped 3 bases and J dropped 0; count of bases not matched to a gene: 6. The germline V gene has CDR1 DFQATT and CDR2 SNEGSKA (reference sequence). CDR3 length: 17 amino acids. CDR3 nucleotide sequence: TGCAGTGCTAGTCTAGCGGGGGGGCTAAGCTCCTACAATGAGCAGTTCTTC. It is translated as CSASLAGGLSSYNEQFF.

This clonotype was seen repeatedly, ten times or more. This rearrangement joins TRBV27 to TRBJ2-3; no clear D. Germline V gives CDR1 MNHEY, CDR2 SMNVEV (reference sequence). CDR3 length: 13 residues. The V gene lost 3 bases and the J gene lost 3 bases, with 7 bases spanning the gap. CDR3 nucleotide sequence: TGTGCCAGCAGTTTGATGGCGACAGATACGCAGTATTTT. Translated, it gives CASSLMATDTQYF.

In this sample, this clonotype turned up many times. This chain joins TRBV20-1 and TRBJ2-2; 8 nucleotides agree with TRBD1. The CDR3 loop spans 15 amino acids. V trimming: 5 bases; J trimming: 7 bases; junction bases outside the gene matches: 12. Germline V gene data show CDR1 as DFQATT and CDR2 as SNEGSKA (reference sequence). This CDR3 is CSARSRDRLLGELFF. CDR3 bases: TGCAGTGCTCGTTCCCGGGACAGGCTGCTCGGGGAGCTGTTTTTT.

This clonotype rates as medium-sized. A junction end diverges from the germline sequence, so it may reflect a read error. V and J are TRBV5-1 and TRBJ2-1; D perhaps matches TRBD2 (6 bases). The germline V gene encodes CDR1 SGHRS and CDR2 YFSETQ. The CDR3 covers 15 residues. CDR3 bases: TGCGCCAGCAGCTTATCGGCTAGCGCGGCCAATAAGCAGTTCTTC. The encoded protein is CASSLSASAANKQFF.